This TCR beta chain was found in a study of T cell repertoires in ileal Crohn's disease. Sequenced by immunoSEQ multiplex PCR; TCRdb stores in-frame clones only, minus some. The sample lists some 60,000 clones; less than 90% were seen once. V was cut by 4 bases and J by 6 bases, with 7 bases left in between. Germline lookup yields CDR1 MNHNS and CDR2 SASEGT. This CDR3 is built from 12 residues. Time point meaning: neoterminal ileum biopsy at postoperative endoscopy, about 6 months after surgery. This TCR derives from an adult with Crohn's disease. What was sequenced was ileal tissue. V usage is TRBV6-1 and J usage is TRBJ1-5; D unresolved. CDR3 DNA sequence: TGTGCCAGCAGTGGAGGGATTCAGCCCCAGCATTTT. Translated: CASSGGIQPQHF.